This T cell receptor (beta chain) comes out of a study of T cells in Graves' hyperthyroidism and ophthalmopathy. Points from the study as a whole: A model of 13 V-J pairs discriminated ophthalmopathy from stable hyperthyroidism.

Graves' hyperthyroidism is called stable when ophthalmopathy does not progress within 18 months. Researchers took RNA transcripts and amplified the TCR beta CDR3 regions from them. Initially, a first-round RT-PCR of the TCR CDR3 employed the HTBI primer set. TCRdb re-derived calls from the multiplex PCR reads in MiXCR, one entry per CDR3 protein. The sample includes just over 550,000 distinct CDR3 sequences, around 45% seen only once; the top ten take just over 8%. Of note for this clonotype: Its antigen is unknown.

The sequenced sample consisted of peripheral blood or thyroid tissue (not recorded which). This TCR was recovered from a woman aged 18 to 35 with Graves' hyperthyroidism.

The CDR3 DNA sequence: TGTGCCAGCTTGGGGTACGCAACTAATGAAAAACTGTTTTTT. This encodes CASLGYATNEKLFF. This chain links TRBV25-1 with TRBJ1-4; D gene ambiguous. The germline V gene has CDR1 MGHDK and CDR2 SYGVNS. The CDR3 length is 14 residues. The V end was cut by 8 bases, the J end by 0 bases, with 10 bases between.